This T cell receptor beta chain was sequenced in a study of preoperative IRX-2 immunotherapy in early breast cancer. Stated treatment: preoperative locoregional IRX-2 cytokine immunotherapy. Preoperative locoregional IRX-2 cytokine immunotherapy was tested in the phase Ib source study. In germline, CDR1 is LNHDA, CDR2 SQIVND (reference sequence). Trimming removed 3 bases at V and 2 bases at J, with 10 bases between. The CDR3 is made up of 15 amino acids. Sequenced by immunoSEQ multiplex PCR; TCRdb stores in-frame clones only, minus some. The table records about 98,000 clones, 75% to 90% of them present only once.

The sample here was tumor tissue, taken after IRX-2 immunotherapy. This clonotype was obtained from a human donor with breast cancer. The V call is TRBV19, the J call TRBJ1-4; D perhaps matches TRBD1 (5 bases). The CDR3: CASSIQGLTNEKLFF. The CDR3, as DNA: TGTGCCAGTAGTATCCAGGGTCTGACTAATGAAAAACTGTTTTTT.